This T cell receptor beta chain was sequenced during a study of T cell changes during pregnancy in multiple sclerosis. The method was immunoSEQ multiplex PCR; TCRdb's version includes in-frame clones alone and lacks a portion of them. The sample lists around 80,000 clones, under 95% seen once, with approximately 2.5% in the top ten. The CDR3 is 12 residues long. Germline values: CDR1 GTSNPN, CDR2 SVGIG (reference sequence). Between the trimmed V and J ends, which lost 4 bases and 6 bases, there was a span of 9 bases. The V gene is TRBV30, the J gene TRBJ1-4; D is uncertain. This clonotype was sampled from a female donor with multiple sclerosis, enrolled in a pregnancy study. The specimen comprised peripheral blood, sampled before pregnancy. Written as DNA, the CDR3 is TGTGCCTGGACGGTGAACCATGAAAAACTGTTTTTT. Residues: CAWTVNHEKLFF.